One sample yielded the 21 T cell receptor beta chains listed below, sequenced in a study of blood T cell repertoires in COVID-19. Produced via immunoSEQ multiplex PCR; TCRdb's table is partial and in-frame only. The sample carries about 120,000 clones, 85% to 90% recorded once. Sequenced sample: peripheral blood. Receptors originate from a man between 65 and 85 years old with active or convalescent COVID-19.

The chain combines TRBV7-9 with TRBJ2-1, with 7 bases matching TRBD2. Germline loops: CDR1 SEHNR, CDR2 FQNEAQ (reference sequence). The CDR3 extends over 15 amino acids. V lost 1 base, J lost 5 bases, and 5 bases stayed unmatched. In nucleotides, the CDR3 is TGTGCCAGCAGCTTAGTCGGACTAGGCCACAATGAGCAGTTCTTC. As protein: CASSLVGLGHNEQFF. Together with reference TRBV7-9 and TRBJ2-1, the CDR3 gives the full variable domain: DTGVSQNPRHKITKRGQNVTFRCDPISEHNRLYWYRQTLGQGPEFLTYFQNEAQLEKSRLLSDRFSAERPKGSFSTLEIQRTEQGDSAMYLCASSLVGLGHNEQFFGPGTRLTVL.

The gene calls are TRBV28 and TRBJ1-4; TRBD1 is a possible D gene (6 bases). Trimming removed 8 bases from V and 0 bases from J, with 10 bases in between. Germline CDR1 reads MDHEN; CDR2 reads SYDVKM. The CDR3 sequence is 14 residues long. CDR3 amino acids: CASGGGATNEKLFF. DNA of the CDR3: TGTGCCAGCGGGGGGGGCGCAACTAATGAAAAACTGTTTTTT. The full variable domain, in which reference TRBV28 and TRBJ1-4 provide the parts outside the CDR3, is DVKVTQSSRYLVKRTGEKVFLECVQDMDHENMFWYRQDPGLGLRLIYFSYDVKMKEKGDIPEGYSVSREKKERFSLILESASTNQTSMYLCASGGGATNEKLFFGSGTQLSVL.

This chain links TRBV2 with TRBJ1-5; maybe TRBD1 (6 bases). CDR1 is SNHLY and CDR2 is FYNNEI in the germline V gene. This CDR3 is built from 15 residues. Between the trimmed V and J ends, which lost 10 bases and 0 bases, there was a span of 16 bases. CDR3 in amino acids: CATGQTLNSNQPQHF. The CDR3 bases are TGTGCCACCGGACAGACATTAAATAGCAATCAGCCCCAGCATTTT.

Only one count was recorded for this clone. The chain joins TRBV3-1 (or the pseudogene TRBV3-2) to TRBJ2-2, with D possibly being TRBD1 (6 bases). The CDR3 is 16 amino acids. Germline CDR1 LGHDT, CDR2 YNNKEL (reference sequence). With 4 bases removed from V and 1 base from J, the gap between germline ends came to 13 bases. The CDR3, as DNA: TGTGCCAGCAGCCGAGACAGGTCCGGGAACACCGGGGAGCTGTTTTTT. It is translated as CASSRDRSGNTGELFF.

This clone was counted once. The chain has TRBV19 and TRBJ2-1; 11 bases are a match to TRBD2. V shed 5 bases and J 2 bases; nucleotides not matched to a gene: 5. The CDR3 totals 16 residues. Per the germline V gene, CDR1 is LNHDA and CDR2 is SQIVND (reference sequence). The CDR3 DNA follows: TGTGCCAGTAGTTCCATAGCGGGAGGGCCCTACAATGAGCAGTTCTTC. Protein product: CASSSIAGGPYNEQFF. Using reference TRBV19 and TRBJ2-1 for the parts outside the CDR3, the full variable domain is DGGITQSPKYLFRKEGQNVTLSCEQNLNHDAMYWYRQDPGQGLRLIYYSQIVNDFQKGDIAEGYSVSREKKESFPLTVTSAQKNPTAFYLCASSSIAGGPYNEQFFGPGTRLTVL.

This rearrangement joins TRBV6-5 to TRBJ2-7; D possibly corresponds to TRBD1 (6 bases). The germline V gene encodes CDR1 MNHEY and CDR2 SVGAGI. V was shortened by 4 bases and J by 2 bases, with 15 bases between the two germline ends. This CDR3 has 15 residues. The CDR3 protein is CASSLTGTLAYEQYF. CDR3 DNA sequence: TGTGCCAGCAGTTTAACAGGGACCCTAGCCTACGAGCAGTACTTC.

The chain joins TRBV28 to TRBJ2-7; possible D gene TRBD1, 6 bases. The V end was cut by 3 bases, the J end by 7 bases, with 16 bases between. Germline CDR1 reads MDHEN; CDR2 reads SYDVKM. The CDR3 length is 14 residues. Written as DNA, the CDR3 is TGTGCCAGCAGTTTCTCTGGACAGTCTTTAGAGCAGTACTTC. The encoded protein is CASSFSGQSLEQYF.

The chain joins TRBV20-1 to TRBJ1-2; TRBD1 matches 7 bases. Trimming removed 6 bases from V and 1 base from J; junction bases left unmatched: 11. The germline CDR1 and CDR2 sequences are DFQATT and SNEGSKA (reference sequence). The CDR3 has 15 amino acids. DNA of the CDR3: TGCAGTGCCAGTCTGACAGGGCTATATAACTATGGCTACACCTTC. Translating it yields CSASLTGLYNYGYTF.

This clone was seen a handful of times. This rearrangement joins TRBV5-1 to TRBJ1-4; D is uncertain. V dropped 0 bases and J dropped 2 bases, with 8 bases sitting between them. Per germline, CDR1 SGHRS and CDR2 YFSETQ. The CDR3 sequence is 15 residues long. CDR3 in DNA: TGCGCCAGCAGCTTGGACGGTCTCACTAATGAAAAACTGTTTTTT. Encoded protein: CASSLDGLTNEKLFF.

The chain links TRBV19 to TRBJ2-7; 8 nucleotides line up with TRBD1. With 4 bases clipped from V and 5 bases from J, the junction kept 7 bases outside the gene matches. This CDR3 has 14 residues. Per germline, CDR1 LNHDA and CDR2 SQIVND (reference sequence). The CDR3 is CASSTGGARHEQYF. CDR3 coding DNA: TGTGCCAGTAGTACAGGGGGCGCACGCCACGAGCAGTACTTC.

This chain uses TRBV6-5 with TRBJ2-5; TRBD1 aligns across 7 bases. The CDR3 consists of 12 residues. Trimming at V came to 6 bases and at J to 3 bases, leaving 1 base not matched to a gene. The germline CDR1 and CDR2 sequences are MNHEY and SVGAGI. The CDR3 reads CASRTGKETQYF. In DNA form, the CDR3 reads TGTGCCAGCAGGACAGGGAAAGAGACCCAGTACTTC.

This rearrangement joins TRBV7-8 to TRBJ1-1, with a tentative D call TRBD1 (6 bases). There are 17 residues in the CDR3. V shed 5 bases and J shed 4 bases, with 23 bases lying between them. CDR1 SGHVS and CDR2 FQNEAQ come from the germline V gene. The CDR3 protein is CASSPRGGGEITTEAFF. DNA of the CDR3: TGTGCCAGCAGCCCACGAGGTGGGGGCGAGATAACCACTGAAGCTTTCTTT.

This chain joins TRBV18 and TRBJ2-1, with TRBD2 matching 14 bases. This CDR3 has 16 residues. The germline gives CDR1 KGHSH, CDR2 LQKENI. Trimming cost V 0 bases and J 9 bases; bases outside gene matches: 4. The CDR3, as DNA: TGTGCCAGCTCACCACCGACTAGCGGGAGGGAGGGTGAGCAGTTCTTC. As protein: CASSPPTSGREGEQFF.

This chain links TRBV5-1 with TRBJ2-7; 8 nucleotides align to TRBD1. Germline CDR1 is SGHRS and CDR2 is YFSETQ. Germline trimming cut 0 bases from V and 3 bases from J; bases unmatched to any gene: 8. This CDR3 comprises 16 residues. CDR3 nucleotide sequence: TGCGCCAGCAGCTTGGCAGGGGGCGTCGGCTTCTACGAGCAGTACTTC. This encodes CASSLAGGVGFYEQYF.

Note on this clone: At the DNA level, this CDR3 is encoded by other sequences in the same sample as well. This chain uses TRBV12-3 or TRBV12-4 with TRBJ1-5; possible D gene TRBD1, 6 bases. CDR3 size: 12 residues. The germline V and J ends were trimmed by 6 bases and 6 bases, with 9 bases remaining between them. CDR3 in DNA: TGTGCCAGCAGCTTCAGGGGTCAGCCCCAGCATTTT. Encoded protein: CASSFRGQPQHF.

The chain couples TRBV29-1 to TRBJ2-1; 12 bases fit TRBD2. V gave up 7 bases and J gave up 8 bases; unmatched junction bases: 9. This CDR3 contains 14 residues. The V gene's germline CDR1 is SQVTM and CDR2 ANQGSEA. Written as DNA, the CDR3 is TGCAGCGCACAAACTAGCGGGAGGCCGGATGAGCAGTTCTTC. Protein: CSAQTSGRPDEQFF.

This chain joins TRBV11-2 and TRBJ2-7; 9 positions agree with TRBD1. Losses at the gene ends were 5 bases for V and 0 bases for J; bases not matched to a gene: 5. CDR1 SGHAT and CDR2 FQNNGV come from the germline V gene. CDR3 length: 15 amino acids. The CDR3 sequence: CASSLGQGISYEQYF. In DNA form, the CDR3 reads TGTGCCAGCAGCCTGGGACAGGGAATCTCCTACGAGCAGTACTTC.

This sequence joins TRBV11-2 and TRBJ2-2; D is uncertain. The CDR3 consists of 14 residues. V was cut by 5 bases and J by 3 bases, with 10 bases left in between. Per the germline V gene, CDR1 is SGHAT and CDR2 is FQNNGV. The CDR3 DNA is TGTGCCAGCAGCCCCTACCTAGACACCGGGGAGCTGTTTTTT. Translating gives CASSPYLDTGELFF. Based on the CDR3 plus reference TRBV11-2 and TRBJ2-2, the full variable domain is EAGVAQSPRYKIIEKRQSVAFWCNPISGHATLYWYQQILGQGPKLLIQFQNNGVVDDSQLPKDRFSAERLKGVDSTLKIQPAKLEDSAVYLCASSPYLDTGELFFGEGSRLTVL.

This chain uses TRBV28 with TRBJ2-1; 9 nucleotides align to TRBD2. The length of the CDR3 is 16 residues. Trimming cost V 2 bases and J 8 bases; bases outside gene matches: 10. CDR1 is MDHEN and CDR2 is SYDVKM in the germline V gene. The CDR3 DNA is TGTGCCAGCAGTTTAGTTGCCAGCGGGAGGAGACATGAGCAGTTCTTC. Amino acids: CASSLVASGRRHEQFF.

This clone was counted a few times. V gene TRBV10-2 combines with J gene TRBJ1-1, with D possibly matching TRBD1 (5 bases). CDR3 size: 13 residues. Germline V gene sequence: CDR1 WSHSY, CDR2 SAAADI. V lost 7 bases, J lost 10 bases, and 19 bases lay in between. The DNA for the CDR3 is TGCGCCAGCACCGAAGGACATCCAGCCGTAGCTTTCTTT. Its translation: CASTEGHPAVAFF.

The chain couples TRBV14 to TRBJ2-7, with 7 bases fitting TRBD1. After removal of 3 bases from V and 2 bases from J, the junction contained 7 bases not matched to a gene. This CDR3 has 15 residues. Germline V gene sequence: CDR1 SGHDN, CDR2 FVKESK. The CDR3 loop reads CASSQQTGIPYEQYF. DNA for the CDR3: TGTGCCAGCAGCCAGCAGACAGGGATCCCCTACGAGCAGTACTTC.